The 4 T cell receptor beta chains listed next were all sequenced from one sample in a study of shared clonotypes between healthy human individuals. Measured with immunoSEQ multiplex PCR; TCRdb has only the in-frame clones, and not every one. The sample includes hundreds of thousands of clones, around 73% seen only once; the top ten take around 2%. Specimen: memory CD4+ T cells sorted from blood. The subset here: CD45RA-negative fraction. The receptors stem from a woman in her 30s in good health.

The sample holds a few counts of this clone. DNA for the CDR3: TGTGCCAGCAGCACCGGGACACTGAGCAACGAGCAGTACTTC. This encodes CASSTGTLSNEQYF. The chain has TRBV5-6 and TRBJ2-5; possibly TRBD1 for D (6 bases). The J call may be wrong; the DNA end is better matched by TRBJ2-7. From germline, CDR1 is SGHDT and CDR2 YYEEEE. The CDR3 consists of 14 residues.

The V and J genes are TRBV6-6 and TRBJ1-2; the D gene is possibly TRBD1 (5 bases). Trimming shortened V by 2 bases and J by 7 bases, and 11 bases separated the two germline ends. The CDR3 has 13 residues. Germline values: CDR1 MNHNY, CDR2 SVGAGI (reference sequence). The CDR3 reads CASSYRSGTGYTF. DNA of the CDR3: TGTGCCAGCAGTTACAGGTCAGGGACTGGCTACACCTTC.

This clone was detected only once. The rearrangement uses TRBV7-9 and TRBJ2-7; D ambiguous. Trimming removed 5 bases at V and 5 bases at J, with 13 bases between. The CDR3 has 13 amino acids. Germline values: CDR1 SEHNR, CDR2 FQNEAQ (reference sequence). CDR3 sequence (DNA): TGTGCCAGCAGCGGCAGGCGAGACAACGAGCAGTACTTC. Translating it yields CASSGRRDNEQYF.

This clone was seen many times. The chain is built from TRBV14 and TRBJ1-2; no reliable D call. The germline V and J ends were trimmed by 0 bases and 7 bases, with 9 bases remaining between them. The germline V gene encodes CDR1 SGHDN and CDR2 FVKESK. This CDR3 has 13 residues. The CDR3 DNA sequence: TGTGCCAGCAGCCAAGATGGAGGGTCTGGCTACACCTTC. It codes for CASSQDGGSGYTF.